The sequence of this TCR beta chain was determined in a study of radiotherapy plus CTLA-4 blockade in lung cancer. Assay: immunoSEQ multiplex PCR; the TCRdb copy retains only in-frame clones and omits some. The sample has around 37,000 clones; 55% to 80% are singletons. The CDR3 runs 15 residues. Germline assignment: CDR1 LNHDA and CDR2 SQIVND (reference sequence). The V end lost 3 bases, the J end lost 5 bases, and 16 bases lay between the germline ends. The receptor was derived from a human donor with non-small cell lung cancer who had stable disease on radiotherapy plus ipilimumab. The source material was peripheral blood, sampled from a patient treated with radiotherapy plus ipilimumab. The chain employs TRBV19 and TRBJ1-1; D is undetermined. The CDR3 DNA follows: TGTGCCAGTAGTATGGCGCTTAGTCCGGGGACTGAAGCTTTCTTT. Protein: CASSMALSPGTEAFF.